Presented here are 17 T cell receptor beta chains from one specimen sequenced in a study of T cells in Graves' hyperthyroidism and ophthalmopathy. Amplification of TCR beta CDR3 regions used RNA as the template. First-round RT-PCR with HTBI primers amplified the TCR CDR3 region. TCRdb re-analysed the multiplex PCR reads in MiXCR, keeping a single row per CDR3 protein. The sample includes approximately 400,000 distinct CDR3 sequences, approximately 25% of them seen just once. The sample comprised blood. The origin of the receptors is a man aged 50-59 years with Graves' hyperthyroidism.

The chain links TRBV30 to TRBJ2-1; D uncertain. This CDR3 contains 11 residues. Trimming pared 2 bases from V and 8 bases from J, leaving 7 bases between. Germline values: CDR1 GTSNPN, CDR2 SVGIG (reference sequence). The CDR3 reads CAWSSLYEQFF. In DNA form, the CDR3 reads TGTGCCTGGAGTAGCCTGTATGAGCAGTTCTTC.

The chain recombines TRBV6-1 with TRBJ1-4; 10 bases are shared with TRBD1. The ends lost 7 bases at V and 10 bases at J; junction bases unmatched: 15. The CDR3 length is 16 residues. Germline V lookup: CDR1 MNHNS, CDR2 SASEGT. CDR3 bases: TGTGCCAGCACCCCGACCCTTGGACAGGGGGAAGGAAAACTGTTTTTT. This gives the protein CASTPTLGQGEGKLFF.

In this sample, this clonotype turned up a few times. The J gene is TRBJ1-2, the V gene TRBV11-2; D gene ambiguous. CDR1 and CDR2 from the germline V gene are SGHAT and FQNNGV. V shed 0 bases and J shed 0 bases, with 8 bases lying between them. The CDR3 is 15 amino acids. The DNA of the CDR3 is TGTGCCAGCAGCTTAGATAGCACCTCTAACTATGGCTACACCTTC. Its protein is CASSLDSTSNYGYTF.

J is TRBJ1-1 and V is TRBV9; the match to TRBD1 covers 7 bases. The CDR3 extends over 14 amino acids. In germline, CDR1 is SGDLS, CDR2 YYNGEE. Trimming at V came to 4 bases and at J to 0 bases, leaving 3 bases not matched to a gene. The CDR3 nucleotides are TGTGCCAGCAGCCGACAGGGCGTGAACACTGAAGCTTTCTTT. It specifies CASSRQGVNTEAFF.

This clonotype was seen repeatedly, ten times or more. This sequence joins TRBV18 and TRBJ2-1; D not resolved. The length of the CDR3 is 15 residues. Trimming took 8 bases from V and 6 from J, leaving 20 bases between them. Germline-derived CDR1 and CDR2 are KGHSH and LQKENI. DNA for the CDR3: TGTGCCAGCGCCCCGGGCAAAGGGCCCGTCAATGAGCAGTTCTTC. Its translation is CASAPGKGPVNEQFF.

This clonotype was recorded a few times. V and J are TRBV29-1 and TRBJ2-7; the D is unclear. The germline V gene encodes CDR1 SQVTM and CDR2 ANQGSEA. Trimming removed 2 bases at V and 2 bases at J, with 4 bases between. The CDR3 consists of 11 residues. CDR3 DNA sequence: TGCAGCGTTGAATTTACCTACGAGCAGTACTTC. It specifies CSVEFTYEQYF.

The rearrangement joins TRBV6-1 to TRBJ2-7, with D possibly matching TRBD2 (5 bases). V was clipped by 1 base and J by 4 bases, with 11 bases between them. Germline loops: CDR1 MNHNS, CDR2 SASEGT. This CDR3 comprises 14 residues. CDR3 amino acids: CASSEVRGAYEQYF. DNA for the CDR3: TGTGCCAGCAGTGAAGTACGGGGTGCATACGAGCAGTACTTC.

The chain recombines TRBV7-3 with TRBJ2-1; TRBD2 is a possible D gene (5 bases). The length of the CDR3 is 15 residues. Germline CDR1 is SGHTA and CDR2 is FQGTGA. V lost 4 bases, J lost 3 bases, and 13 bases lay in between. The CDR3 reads CASSSSGSLYNEQFF. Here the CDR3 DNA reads TGTGCCAGCAGCTCGTCGGGATCTCTCTACAATGAGCAGTTCTTC.

The CDR3 here is CASSASGGFSYNEQFF. In DNA, the CDR3 is TGTGCCAGCAGTGCTAGCGGGGGGTTCTCCTACAATGAGCAGTTCTTC. V is TRBV9 and J is TRBJ2-1, with 11 bases that match TRBD2. This CDR3 is built from 16 residues. The V gene end was trimmed by 5 bases and the J gene end by 0 bases; junction bases not matched to a gene: 4. CDR1 is SGDLS, CDR2 YYNGEE, per germline.

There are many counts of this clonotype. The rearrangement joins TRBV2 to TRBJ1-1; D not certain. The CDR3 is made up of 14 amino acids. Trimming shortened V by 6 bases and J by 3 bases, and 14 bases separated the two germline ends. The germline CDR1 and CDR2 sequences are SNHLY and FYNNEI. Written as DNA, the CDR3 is TGTGCCAGCAGGGCCCCGGACCTGCACACTGAAGCTTTCTTT. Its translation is CASRAPDLHTEAFF.

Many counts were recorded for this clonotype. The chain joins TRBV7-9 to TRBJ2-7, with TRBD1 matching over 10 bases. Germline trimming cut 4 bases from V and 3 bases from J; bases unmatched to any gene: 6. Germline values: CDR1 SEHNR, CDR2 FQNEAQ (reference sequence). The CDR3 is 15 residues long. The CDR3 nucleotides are TGTGCCAGCAGCTCTCCGGGACAGGGGAGCTACGAGCAGTACTTC. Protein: CASSSPGQGSYEQYF. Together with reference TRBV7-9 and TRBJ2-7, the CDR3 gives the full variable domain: DTGVSQNPRHKITKRGQNVTFRCDPISEHNRLYWYRQTLGQGPEFLTYFQNEAQLEKSRLLSDRFSAERPKGSFSTLEIQRTEQGDSAMYLCASSSPGQGSYEQYFGPGTRLTVT.

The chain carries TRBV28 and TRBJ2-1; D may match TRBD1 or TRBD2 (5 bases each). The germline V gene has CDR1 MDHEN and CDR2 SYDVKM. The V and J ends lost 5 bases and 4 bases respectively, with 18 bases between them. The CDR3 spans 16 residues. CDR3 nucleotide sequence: TGTGCCAGCAGTCCCACGGGATACGAGGGGTACAATGAGCAGTTCTTC. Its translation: CASSPTGYEGYNEQFF. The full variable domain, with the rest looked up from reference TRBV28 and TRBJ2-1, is DVKVTQSSRYLVKRTGEKVFLECVQDMDHENMFWYRQDPGLGLRLIYFSYDVKMKEKGDIPEGYSVSREKKERFSLILESASTNQTSMYLCASSPTGYEGYNEQFFGPGTRLTVL.

The CDR3 DNA reads TGTGCCAGCAGTTTTACGGGGGCGCCTTCCAATGAGCAGTTCTTC. Protein sequence: CASSFTGAPSNEQFF. The rearrangement uses TRBV28 and TRBJ2-1; D could derive from TRBD1 or TRBD2 (6 bases each). The CDR3 contains 15 residues. The V gene lost 3 bases and the J gene lost 6 bases, with 15 bases spanning the gap. CDR1 and CDR2 from the germline V gene are MDHEN and SYDVKM.

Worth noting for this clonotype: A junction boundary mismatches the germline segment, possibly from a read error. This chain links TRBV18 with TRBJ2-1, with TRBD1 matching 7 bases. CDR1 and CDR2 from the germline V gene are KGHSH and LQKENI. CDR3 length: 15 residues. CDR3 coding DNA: TGTGCCAGCTCACCGAGGTCGCAGGGGGTGGATGAGCTGTTCTTC. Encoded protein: CASSPRSQGVDELFF. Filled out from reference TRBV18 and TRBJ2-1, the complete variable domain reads NAGVMQNPRHLVRRRGQEARLRCSPMKGHSHVYWYRQLPEEGLKFMVYLQKENIIDESGMPKERFSAEFPKEGPSILRIQQVVRGDSAAYFCASSPRSQGVDELFFGPGTRLTVL.

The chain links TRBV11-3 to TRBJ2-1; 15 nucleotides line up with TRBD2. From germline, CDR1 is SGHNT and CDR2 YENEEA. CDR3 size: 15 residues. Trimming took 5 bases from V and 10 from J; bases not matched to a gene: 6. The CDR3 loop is CASSPGLAGGYEQFF. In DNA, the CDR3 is TGTGCCAGCAGCCCTGGACTAGCGGGAGGGTACGAGCAGTTCTTC.

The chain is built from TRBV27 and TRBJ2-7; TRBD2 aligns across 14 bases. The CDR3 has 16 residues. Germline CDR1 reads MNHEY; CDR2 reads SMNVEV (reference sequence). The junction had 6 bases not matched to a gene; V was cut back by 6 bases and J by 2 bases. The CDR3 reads CASSLGTSGSPYEQYF. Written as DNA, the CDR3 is TGTGCCAGCAGCTTAGGGACTAGCGGGAGTCCCTACGAGCAGTACTTC.

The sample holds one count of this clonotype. The CDR3 coding sequence is TGTGCCAGCACCCGGGACCTAGGCACTGAAGCTTTCTTT. Its translation: CASTRDLGTEAFF. This chain joins TRBV12-3 or TRBV12-4 and TRBJ1-1; perhaps TRBD1 as D (5 bases). Trimming pared 7 bases from V and 4 bases from J, leaving 13 bases between. The CDR3 loop spans 13 amino acids.